The rows below give T cell receptor beta chains drawn from one sample of a study of OX40 agonist ivuxolimab in advanced cancers. Sequencing was performed with immunoSEQ multiplex PCR; in TCRdb, only in-frame clones are kept and a portion is missing. This table holds tens of thousands of clones, approximately 81% found once. The specimen was CD4+ or CD8+ T cells sorted from blood, collected in a trial of the OX40 agonist ivuxolimab. The receptors come from an adult with an advanced solid tumor such as melanoma, head and neck, liver or kidney cancer. CDR3s include the opening cysteine and the closing phenylalanine or tryptophan. The D gene is left open where the match is weak. Clone size appears in some rows only: once, few, many, or a class for an expanded clone.

v_call	d_call	j_call	clone_size	cdr3_nt	cdr3_aa
TRBV28	TRBD1	TRBJ2-7	NA	TGTGCCAGCAGTTCCCGGACAGGGGGCTCCGAGCAGTACTTC	CASSSRTGGSEQYF
TRBV13	TRBD2	TRBJ2-7	NA	TGTGCCAGCAGCTCCCCGTCTAGCGGGAGCCACGAGCAGTACTTC	CASSSPSSGSHEQYF
TRBV28	TRBD2	TRBJ2-1	NA	TGTGCCAGCAGTTTTTTAGCGGGATGGAATGAGCAGTTCTTC	CASSFLAGWNEQFF
TRBV7-3	TRBD2	TRBJ2-2	NA	TGTGCCAGCAGCCCGGCTAGCGGGGGACCATCCACCGGGGAGCTGTTTTTT	CASSPASGGPSTGELFF
TRBV5-4	NA	TRBJ1-4	NA	TGTGCCAGCAGCTTGGGGACCGGGACCGCAAATGAAAAACTGTTTTTT	CASSLGTGTANEKLFF
TRBV6-5	NA	TRBJ2-1	NA	TGTGCCAGCAGTTACTCCCCCGCGAGCTCCTACAATGAGCAGTTCTTC	CASSYSPASSYNEQFF
TRBV28	NA	TRBJ2-7	NA	TGTGCCAGCAGTTTATTTGGTGACGGGCCGTACGAGCAGTACTTC	CASSLFGDGPYEQYF
TRBV7-6	TRBD1	TRBJ2-7	NA	TGTGCCAGCAGCTCGGGACAGAACTACGAGCAGTACTTC	CASSSGQNYEQYF
TRBV2	TRBD2	TRBJ2-3	few	TGTGCCAGCAAAAGAGCGGGATCTAGCACAGATACGCAGTATTTT	CASKRAGSSTDTQYF
TRBV28	NA	TRBJ2-7	many	TGTGCCAGCAGTTTATACAGGTCCTACGAGCAGTACTTC	CASSLYRSYEQYF
TRBV19	NA	TRBJ2-2	NA	TGTGCCAGTAGTGTGCACCTTAAGGGGGAGCTGTTTTTT	CASSVHLKGELFF
TRBV6-5	NA	TRBJ2-5	NA	TGTGCCAGCAGTTTAGACAGCATTCAAGAGACCCAGTACTTC	CASSLDSIQETQYF
TRBV4-2	TRBD2	TRBJ2-2	NA	TGTGCCAGCAGCCAGATGGTTGGGACTAGCGGGGGCGCGTGGGAGCTGTTTTTT	CASSQMVGTSGGAWELFF
TRBV19	TRBD2	TRBJ2-1	NA	TGTGCCAGTAGTCTGACTAGCGGGGACGTGTTGTGGAATGAGCAGTTCTTC	CASSLTSGDVLWNEQFF
TRBV28	NA	TRBJ2-3	NA	TGTGCCAGCAGTACGTTTTCCGGGACTCCCCGCAGCACAGATACGCAGTATTTT	CASSTFSGTPRSTDTQYF
TRBV7-3	TRBD1	TRBJ1-1	NA	TGTGCCAGCAGCTCCGGGACAGGATTCTCCACTGAAGCTTTCTTT	CASSSGTGFSTEAFF
TRBV25-1	NA	TRBJ1-4	medium-sized	TGTGCCAGCAGCCTAGGGGCCGTGTTTAATGAAAAACTGTTTTTT	CASSLGAVFNEKLFF
TRBV19	TRBD1	TRBJ2-1	NA	TGTGCCAGTAGATGGACAGGGGTTCACAATGAGCAGTTCTTC	CASRWTGVHNEQFF
TRBV5-4	TRBD1	TRBJ1-6	NA	TGTGCCAGCAGCTTGGAGCCAGGGGGATCACCCCTCCACTTT	CASSLEPGGSPLHF
TRBV28	TRBD1	TRBJ2-1	NA	TGTGCCAGCAGTTCAATCCGGGACAGGGGATACAATGAGCAGTTCTTC	CASSSIRDRGYNEQFF
TRBV6-1	NA	TRBJ2-7	NA	TGTGCCAGCAGTTTCAGGGAGATGCCCTACGAGCAGTACTTC	CASSFREMPYEQYF
TRBV4-1	TRBD2	TRBJ2-5	few	TGCGCCAGCAGCCAATTATCTAGCGGGGGGGCCGTTGAGACCCAGTACTTC	CASSQLSSGGAVETQYF
TRBV19	NA	TRBJ2-7	NA	TGTGCCAGTAGTCAGGGTTTCGAGCAGTACTTC	CASSQGFEQYF
TRBV6-1	NA	TRBJ2-6	NA	TGTGCCAGCAGTGAACGGGGGTTTGGGGCCAACGTCCTGACTTTC	CASSERGFGANVLTF
TRBV7-7	TRBD2	TRBJ2-1	NA	TGTGCCAGCAGCTTAGCTGGGACTAGCGGGAGTACCAATGAGCAGTTCTTC	CASSLAGTSGSTNEQFF
TRBV27	TRBD1	TRBJ2-5	NA	TGTGCCAGCAGTTTGACAACAGGGGCAACCCAAGAGACCCAGTACTTC	CASSLTTGATQETQYF
TRBV7-7	TRBD2	TRBJ2-1	NA	TGTGCCAGCAGCTTAGTTGCGGGAGGGCCGGGAAATGAGCAGTTCTTC	CASSLVAGGPGNEQFF